The clone carrying this TCR beta chain was seen more than once but under ten times. Antigen unknown. The CDR3 spans 13 residues. Trimming cost V 7 bases and J 0 bases; bases outside gene matches: 6. Germline-derived CDR1 and CDR2 are SQVTM and ANQGSEA. This entry comes from a study of human T cells and chemical hapten exposure. Study observations and caveats: Donors were affected by alopecia, so their immune reaction might vary from that of healthy individuals.

Time point of the sample: patch test 2, 6 weeks after DPC sensitization. Treatment meaning: therapeutic diphenylcyclopropenone sensitization with weekly scalp DPC. Those who donated were patients with alopecia, 18 to 70 years of age, and suitable for DPC. Individual cDNA molecules (in the library) carried attached unique molecular identifiers. One entry per CDR3 protein results from TCRdb running MiXCR on the RACE reads. The sample has 360,000 or so distinct CDR3 sequences; about 6% are singletons. The chain combines TRBV29-1 with TRBJ2-7; TRBD1 matches 7 bases. This clonotype originated in a woman aged 18 to 35 with alopecia areata. Some clones in this sample may be carry-over from other donors' samples. The input for sequencing was whole blood, taken in connection with sensitization to the hapten diphenylcyclopropenone (DPC). This CDR3 reads CSALGQASYEQYF. The CDR3 DNA reads as TGCAGCGCCCTAGGACAGGCCTCCTACGAGCAGTACTTC.